A single sample is the source of the 2 T cell receptor beta chains below, sequenced in a study of OX40 agonist ivuxolimab in advanced cancers. TCRdb's copy holds only in-frame clones and misses some; the assay was immunoSEQ multiplex PCR. Here the sample spans 10,000 to 14,000 clones, roughly 80% being singletons. Sequences were derived from CD4+ or CD8+ T cells sorted from blood, sampled in a trial of the OX40 agonist ivuxolimab. These receptors originate from an adult with an advanced solid tumor such as melanoma, head and neck, liver or kidney cancer.

This rearrangement joins TRBV19 to TRBJ1-1, with 12 nucleotides matching TRBD1. Germline assignment: CDR1 LNHDA and CDR2 SQIVND (reference sequence). J lost 1 base, V lost 5 bases, and 11 bases had no gene match. This CDR3 is built from 18 residues. In DNA, the CDR3 is TGTGCCAGTAGTCCCTCCGCCGGGACAGGGGGCTGGAACACTGAAGCTTTCTTT. It specifies CASSPSAGTGGWNTEAFF.

The chain is built from TRBV27 and TRBJ1-5; D perhaps matches TRBD1 (5 bases). The CDR3 is 15 residues long. Per the germline V gene, CDR1 is MNHEY and CDR2 is SMNVEV (reference sequence). V lost 9 bases to trimming and J lost 6 bases, with 21 bases between them. The CDR3 sequence is CASGSSGESSQPQHF. CDR3 DNA sequence: TGTGCCAGTGGTTCATCGGGGGAAAGTAGTCAGCCCCAGCATTTT.